The 3 T cell receptor beta chains below all came from one sample that was sequenced in a study of T-cell reconstitution after alpha-beta-depleted transplantation in children. Unique molecular identifiers were incorporated into the prepared TCRbeta library. TCRdb itself ran the PCR reads through MiXCR, one entry per CDR3 protein. The sample contains about 610,000 distinct CDR3 sequences, over 9.5% of which appear only once. This specimen was PBMCs from the stem cell graft donor, taken from the stem cell graft. The receptors stem from a human donor who donated a stem cell graft to a child with acute myeloid leukemia.

This clonotype has ten or more counts. The rearrangement joins TRBV29-1 to TRBJ2-7; 7 nucleotides match TRBD1. V lost 7 bases, J lost 2 bases, and 8 bases stayed unmatched. The CDR3 covers 13 residues. From germline, CDR1 is SQVTM and CDR2 ANQGSEA. Written as DNA, the CDR3 is TGCAGCGCCTCGACAGGGTACGCCTACGAGCAGTACTTC. As protein: CSASTGYAYEQYF.

Only a few counts were recorded for this clonotype. The chain has TRBV7-6 and TRBJ1-4; TRBD1 might be the D (5 bases). The V end lost 1 base, the J end lost 6 bases, and 12 bases lay between the germline ends. This CDR3 is 15 amino acids long. CDR1 SGHVS and CDR2 FNYEAQ come from the germline V gene. In nucleotides, the CDR3 is TGTGCCAGCAGCTTAGTCCCAGCGGGGGATGAAAAACTGTTTTTT. This translates into CASSLVPAGDEKLFF.

V usage is TRBV20-1 and J usage is TRBJ2-7; no firm D call. The CDR3 extends over 14 amino acids. CDR1 DFQATT and CDR2 SNEGSKA come from the germline V gene (reference sequence). Trimming shortened V by 5 bases and J by 0 bases, and 14 bases separated the two germline ends. CDR3 DNA sequence: TGCAGTGCTCCGCGTTCGCGGCCCTCCTACGAGCAGTACTTC. It translates to CSAPRSRPSYEQYF.